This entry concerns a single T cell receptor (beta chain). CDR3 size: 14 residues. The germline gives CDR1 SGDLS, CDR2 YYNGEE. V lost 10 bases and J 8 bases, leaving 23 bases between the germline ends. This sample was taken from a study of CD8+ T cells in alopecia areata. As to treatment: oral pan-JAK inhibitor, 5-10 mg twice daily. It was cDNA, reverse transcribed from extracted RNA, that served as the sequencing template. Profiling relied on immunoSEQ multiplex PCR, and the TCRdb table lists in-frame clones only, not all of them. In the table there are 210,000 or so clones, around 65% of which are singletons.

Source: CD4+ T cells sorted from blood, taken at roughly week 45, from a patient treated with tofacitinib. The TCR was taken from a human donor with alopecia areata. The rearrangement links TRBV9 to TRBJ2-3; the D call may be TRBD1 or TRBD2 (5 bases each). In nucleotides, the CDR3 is TGTGCCTCAGGTCGGGCCGCAGGGACGGGTACGCAGTATTTT. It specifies CASGRAAGTGTQYF.